These 24 T cell receptor beta chains originate from one sample sequenced in a study of graft-versus-host responses after intestinal transplantation. The antigens for these receptors are not known. Data came from immunoSEQ multiplex PCR; TCRdb stores just in-frame clones and leaves some out. The profile shows more than 100,000 clones, 90% to 95% of them singletons. Sequences were derived from unstimulated CD4+ T cells sorted from spleen or lymph node cells, sampled before intestinal transplant. Receptors were obtained from a human donor who received an intestinal transplant.

CDR3 nucleotide sequence: TGTGCCATCAGTCAGGGACAGGGGAATGGCTACACCTTC. This translates into CAISQGQGNGYTF. V gene TRBV10-3 combines with J gene TRBJ1-2, with 10 bases that match TRBD1. The CDR3 runs to 13 residues. Unmatched junction bases numbered 3, after V lost 5 bases and J lost 6 bases. Per the germline V gene, CDR1 is ENHRY and CDR2 is SYGVKD.

The chain couples TRBV7-9 to TRBJ2-6; D is ambiguous. CDR1 and CDR2 from the germline V gene are SEHNR and FQNEAQ (reference sequence). The CDR3 runs 17 residues. Trimming pared 2 bases from V and 1 base from J, leaving 12 bases between. The CDR3 DNA reads TGTGCCAGCAGCTTACACGACCCCACGTCTGGGGCCAACGTCCTGACTTTC. This encodes CASSLHDPTSGANVLTF.

V usage is TRBV7-8 and J usage is TRBJ1-1; D unresolved. From germline, CDR1 is SGHVS and CDR2 FQNEAQ. V shed 0 bases and J shed 0 bases, with 8 bases lying between them. This CDR3 comprises 15 residues. The CDR3 sequence is CASSLARTLNTEAFF. CDR3 bases: TGTGCCAGCAGCTTAGCGCGGACTCTGAACACTGAAGCTTTCTTT. The full variable domain, in which reference TRBV7-8 and TRBJ1-1 provide the parts outside the CDR3, is GAGVSQSPRYKVAKRGQDVALRCDPISGHVSLFWYQQALGQGPEFLTYFQNEAQLDKSGLPSDRFFAERPEGSVSTLKIQRTQQEDSAVYLCASSLARTLNTEAFFGQGTRLTVV.

This chain joins TRBV11-2 and TRBJ2-7; D remains unclear. Germline V CDR1 and CDR2: SGHAT, FQNNGV. The ends were cut back, 1 base at V and 7 bases at J, with 8 bases in the middle. This CDR3 is 12 amino acids long. The CDR3 region is CASSLGPSEQYF. The CDR3 DNA reads as TGTGCCAGCAGCTTAGGGCCTTCGGAGCAGTACTTC.

The chain couples TRBV12-5 to TRBJ1-5; D is undetermined. CDR3 length equals 16 residues. The germline CDR1 and CDR2 sequences are LGHNT and FRNRAP. Trimming took 6 bases from V and 0 from J, leaving 15 bases between them. CDR3 loop: CASGRVFELSNQPQHF. CDR3 sequence (DNA): TGTGCTAGTGGACGCGTATTCGAACTTAGCAATCAGCCCCAGCATTTT.

This clone occurred a few times. This rearrangement joins TRBV28 to TRBJ2-7; D is possibly TRBD2 (6 bases). The CDR3 loop spans 13 amino acids. CDR1 MDHEN and CDR2 SYDVKM come from the germline V gene. The V end lost 5 bases, the J end lost 4 bases, and 12 bases lay between the germline ends. The DNA of the CDR3 is TGTGCCAGCAGTCCTATGGGGAGGTACGAGCAGTACTTC. This sequence encodes CASSPMGRYEQYF.

The chain recombines TRBV6-5 with TRBJ1-2; a weak D match, TRBD1 (6 bases). The V end lost 6 bases, the J end lost 4 bases, and 12 bases lay between the germline ends. Germline-derived CDR1 and CDR2 are MNHEY and SVGAGI. This CDR3 has 13 amino acids. CDR3 sequence (DNA): TGTGCCAGCAGGCCAGGGGAAGGCTATGGCTACACCTTC. Its translation: CASRPGEGYGYTF.

This sequence joins TRBV5-1 and TRBJ2-7; 8 positions agree with TRBD2. Per the germline V gene, CDR1 is SGHRS and CDR2 is YFSETQ. This CDR3 has 14 amino acids. Trimming took 4 bases from V and 4 from J; bases not matched to a gene: 7. In DNA form, the CDR3 reads TGCGCCAGCAGCCCACTGGCGGGGGGATACGAGCAGTACTTC. Its protein product is CASSPLAGGYEQYF.

V usage is TRBV6-5 and J usage is TRBJ1-1, with D possibly TRBD1 on 5 matching bases. The CDR3 is made up of 13 amino acids. Trimming removed 6 bases from V and 1 base from J, with 9 bases in between. Per the germline V gene, CDR1 is MNHEY and CDR2 is SVGAGI. In nucleotides, the CDR3 is TGTGCCAGCAGCTGGGGACGGAACACTGAAGCTTTCTTT. Translation gives CASSWGRNTEAFF.

The V and J genes are TRBV18 and TRBJ1-1, with TRBD1 as a possible D gene (5 bases). V lost 1 base to trimming and J lost 2 bases, with 11 bases between them. In germline, CDR1 is KGHSH, CDR2 LQKENI. The CDR3 spans 15 residues. The CDR3 loop is CASSPLGGTNTEAFF. CDR3 DNA: TGTGCCAGCTCACCACTGGGGGGGACCAACACTGAAGCTTTCTTT.

The J gene is TRBJ2-3, the V gene TRBV4-2, with TRBD2 matching 10 bases. The germline CDR1 and CDR2 sequences are LGHNA and YNFKEQ. The CDR3 has 16 residues. Trimming took 4 bases from V and 4 from J; bases not matched to a gene: 8. The CDR3 is CASSLISGRQSDTQYF. DNA of the CDR3: TGTGCCAGCAGCCTGATTAGCGGGAGGCAGTCAGATACGCAGTATTTT.

In nucleotides, the CDR3 is TGCGCCAGCAGCCAAGATCTAGGAAAACTGTTTTTT. This codes for CASSQDLGKLFF. J is TRBJ1-4 and V is TRBV4-1, with D hard to call. The V gene's germline CDR1 is MGHRA and CDR2 YSYEKL. Trimming removed 0 bases at V and 10 bases at J, with 6 bases between. There are 12 residues in the CDR3.

This rearrangement joins TRBV6-5 to TRBJ2-1; D is possibly TRBD2 (6 bases). The germline gives CDR1 MNHEY, CDR2 SVGAGI. The V end lost 6 bases, the J end lost 2 bases, and 14 bases lay between the germline ends. The CDR3 runs to 15 residues. The CDR3 is CASSSPSVAYNEQFF. For the CDR3, the DNA is TGTGCCAGCAGCTCCCCTAGCGTAGCCTACAATGAGCAGTTCTTC.

V and J are TRBV30 and TRBJ1-4, with D perhaps matching TRBD1 (5 bases). V lost 3 bases and J 5 bases, leaving 13 bases between the germline ends. CDR1 GTSNPN and CDR2 SVGIG come from the germline V gene (reference sequence). The CDR3 is made up of 14 amino acids. CDR3 nucleotides: TGTGCCTGGAGAGTTAGGACATTGAATGAAAAACTGTTTTTT. As protein: CAWRVRTLNEKLFF.

The gene calls are TRBV6-5 and TRBJ1-6; D remains unclear. From germline, CDR1 is MNHEY and CDR2 SVGAGI. The CDR3 runs to 15 residues. The V and J ends lost 2 bases and 10 bases respectively, with 15 bases between them. In nucleotides, the CDR3 is TGTGCCAGCAGTTACGAGGGCGCTCTAGGGTCACCCCTCCACTTT. This codes for CASSYEGALGSPLHF.

The genes are TRBV14 and TRBJ2-1; 8 bases are a match to TRBD1. J gave up 9 bases and V 1 base, and 5 bases lay outside the gene matches. The CDR3 sequence is 14 residues long. CDR1 is SGHDN and CDR2 is FVKESK in the germline V gene. CDR3 region: CASSQGTGLGEQFF. The CDR3 bases are TGTGCCAGCAGCCAAGGGACAGGGCTTGGTGAGCAGTTCTTC.

In this sample, this clone turned up once. The chain couples TRBV11-2 to TRBJ2-5, with 15 positions matching TRBD2. The J call may not be correct, given that the DNA end is closer to TRBJ2-7. The CDR3 extends over 15 amino acids. CDR1 and CDR2 from the germline V gene are SGHAT and FQNNGV. CDR3: CASSLPGLAGGEQYF. The CDR3 coding sequence is TGTGCCAGCAGCTTACCGGGACTAGCGGGAGGCGAGCAGTACTTC.

The V and J genes are TRBV4-1 and TRBJ2-5; 12 bases fit TRBD2. Losses at the gene ends were 4 bases for V and 3 bases for J; bases not matched to a gene: 9. This CDR3 has 17 residues. Per germline, CDR1 MGHRA and CDR2 YSYEKL. In DNA form, the CDR3 reads TGCGCCAGCAGCCCGGGACTAGCGGGCCCATGGAAAGAGACCCAGTACTTC. This codes for CASSPGLAGPWKETQYF.

The genes are TRBV7-3 and TRBJ2-7; 11 bases are shared with TRBD2. This CDR3 region has 16 residues. In germline, CDR1 is SGHTA, CDR2 FQGTGA. The V gene end was trimmed by 3 bases and the J gene end by 3 bases; junction bases not matched to a gene: 7. The CDR3 sequence: CASSFQGGLAGYEQYF. The CDR3 DNA reads as TGTGCCAGCAGCTTTCAGGGAGGACTAGCGGGCTACGAGCAGTACTTC.

This rearrangement joins TRBV13 to TRBJ1-1, with a tentative D call TRBD1 (5 bases). Germline-derived CDR1 and CDR2 are PRHDT and FYEKMQ (reference sequence). The CDR3 consists of 15 residues. V gave up 5 bases and J gave up 3 bases, with 16 bases separating them. Here the CDR3 reads CASSPPGRKYTEAFF. The CDR3 DNA reads TGTGCCAGCAGCCCTCCGGGGCGTAAATACACTGAAGCTTTCTTT.

The rearrangement uses TRBV9 and TRBJ1-2; a possible D gene is TRBD1 (6 bases). This CDR3 comprises 12 residues. V dropped 8 bases and J dropped 6 bases, with 14 bases sitting between them. Germline V CDR1 and CDR2: SGDLS, YYNGEE. CDR3 nucleotides: TGTGCCAGTACGAGGGGGGCGGATGGCTACACCTTC. As protein: CASTRGADGYTF.

The J gene is TRBJ1-3, the V gene TRBV6-1, with D possibly being TRBD1 (6 bases). Germline V gives CDR1 MNHNS, CDR2 SASEGT. The CDR3 spans 14 residues. V was shortened by 6 bases and J by 3 bases, with 12 bases between the two germline ends. CDR3 in DNA: TGTGCCAGCAGAAGGACAGTTTTTGGAAACACCATATATTTT. As protein: CASRRTVFGNTIYF.

The chain joins TRBV5-1 to TRBJ2-3, with 9 bases aligning to TRBD1. The CDR3 consists of 14 residues. Germline V CDR1 and CDR2: SGHRS, YFSETQ. The J segment lost 1 base and the V segment lost 7 bases, leaving 4 bases of the junction unmatched. The CDR3 sequence: CASGRDRGTDTQYF. CDR3 DNA sequence: TGCGCCAGCGGCCGGGACAGGGGCACAGATACGCAGTATTTT.

This sequence joins TRBV10-1 and TRBJ2-7; 8 positions match TRBD1. With V trimmed by 2 bases and J by 2 bases, 2 bases remained unmatched. Germline CDR1 reads WNHNN; CDR2 reads SYGVQD (reference sequence). This CDR3 contains 14 residues. CDR3 nucleotide sequence: TGCGCCAGCAGTGAGCAGACAGGGGCCTACGAGCAGTACTTC. Its translation is CASSEQTGAYEQYF.